This is a list of T cell receptor beta chains from one sample in a study of T cells after yellow fever vaccination. Via MiXCR, TCRdb re-called the 5' RACE reads, giving one row per CDR3 protein. The top ten hold approximately 30% of the sample, which has 70,000 to 80,000 distinct CDR3 sequences, about 7.7% seen once. Sequencing used CD8+ T cells sorted from PBMCs, obtained roughly 10 days after the first yellow fever vaccination. These receptors were collected from a man aged 18 to 30 who received the YFV17D yellow fever vaccine. Both conserved end residues are part of each CDR3. A D gene is named only where the DNA matches it firmly. The size entry is marked missing in some rows and otherwise reads once, few, many or a size class.

abundance | j_gene | v_gene | d_gene | CDR3nt | CDR3aa
. | TRBJ2-5 | TRBV7-9 | . | TGTGCCAGCAGCCCCTCCGAGGGGAAAAGAGAGACCCAGTACTTC | CASSPSEGKRETQYF
many | TRBJ1-1 | TRBV3-1 | TRBD1 | TGTGCCAGCAGCCGCCGGGACAGGGGTTGGACTGAAGCTTTCTTT | CASSRRDRGWTEAFF
many | TRBJ2-5 | TRBV6-2/TRBV6-3 | . | TGTGCCAGCAGTTACTCGAGCGGCTTCGAAGAGACCCAGTACTTC | CASSYSSGFEETQYF
. | TRBJ2-2 | TRBV19 | . | TGTGCCAGTAGTATCTTGGGATCCGGGGAGCTGTTTTTT | CASSILGSGELFF
. | TRBJ2-1 | TRBV6-2/TRBV6-3 | . | TGTGCCAGCATCGACCTAGGGAATGAGCAGTTCTTC | CASIDLGNEQFF
many | TRBJ2-7 | TRBV5-1 | . | TGCGCCAGCACTGGGGAGGTTTCCTACGAGCAGTACTTC | CASTGEVSYEQYF
. | TRBJ2-2 | TRBV27 | . | TGTGCCAGCAGTTTGGACGGCGGAGATAACACCGGGGAGCTGTTTTTT | CASSLDGGDNTGELFF
. | TRBJ2-1 | TRBV7-3 | . | TGTGCCTGCAGCTTATTGGCTAGCCCAAACAATGAGCAGTTCTTC | CACSLLASPNNEQFF
. | TRBJ1-4 | TRBV12-3/TRBV12-4 | TRBD1 | TGTACCAGCAGTGCCCGACTCCGTAGGGGACAGGGGAACGGAAAACTGTTTTTT | CTSSARLRRGQGNGKLFF
. | TRBJ2-1 | TRBV13 | . | TGTGCCAGCAGCACTGCACAGGGAGGGCATGAGCAGTTCTTC | CASSTAQGGHEQFF
. | TRBJ2-5 | TRBV29-1 | . | TGCAGCGTTGATCTGGGGCGAAGGGAGACCCAGTACTTC | CSVDLGRRETQYF
many | TRBJ1-2 | TRBV27 | . | TGTGCCAGCATGCGGTCAGGGGATCCTGGCTACACCTTC | CASMRSGDPGYTF
many | TRBJ1-2 | TRBV4-1 | . | TGCGCCAGCAGCCAAGAGCCCGCAGGGGCGGACGGCTACACCTTC | CASSQEPAGADGYTF
few | TRBJ1-1 | TRBV5-4 | . | TGTGCCAGCAGCTCAATTCCGGGACAAGACACTGAAGCTTTCTTT | CASSSIPGQDTEAFF
many | TRBJ2-3 | TRBV7-9 | TRBD2 | TGTGCCAGCAGCGCTTTGGTCGGGAGGCTAGATACGCAGTATTTT | CASSALVGRLDTQYF
many | TRBJ1-2 | TRBV4-1 | . | TGCGCCAGCAGCCAACGTACCTCTTCAGACTATGGCTACACCTTC | CASSQRTSSDYGYTF
many | TRBJ2-5 | TRBV4-3 | . | TGCGCCAGCAGTGACAGTGGGGCCCGGCCAGAGACCCAGTACTTC | CASSDSGARPETQYF
few | TRBJ2-1 | TRBV2 | . | TGTGCCAGCAGTCCTCGGGACAATGTAAATGAGCAGTTCTTC | CASSPRDNVNEQFF
many | TRBJ2-1 | TRBV7-9 | . | TGTGCCAGCAGCTTAGTGGGGACTCCCAACCAGCAGTTCTTC | CASSLVGTPNQQFF
many | TRBJ1-6 | TRBV6-5 | TRBD1 | TGTGCCAGTTGGTCCGGGACAGGGTATATCGATAATTCACCCCTCCACTTT | CASWSGTGYIDNSPLHF
many | TRBJ2-3 | TRBV20-1 | TRBD1 | TGCAGTGCTATCCCCTTGGGACAGGGGTTAGATACGCAGTATTTT | CSAIPLGQGLDTQYF
few | TRBJ1-1 | TRBV29-1 | . | TGCAGCGTTTATGGGTCTCCGGACACTGAAGCTTTCTTT | CSVYGSPDTEAFF
few | TRBJ1-2 | TRBV4-1 | . | TGCGCCAGCAGCCAAGTTCAGGCAGGGGTTTCGGACTATGGCTACACCTTC | CASSQVQAGVSDYGYTF
many | TRBJ1-5 | TRBV28 | . | TGTGCCAGCAGTTTCCGGTCCCCCCAGCAGCATTTT | CASSFRSPQQHF
. | TRBJ2-2 | TRBV6-5 | . | TGTGCCAGCAGTTCCGGGTGGCCCGGGGAGCTGTTTTTT | CASSSGWPGELFF
many | TRBJ1-5 | TRBV4-1 | . | TGCGCCAGCAGCCAATACAGGGCTAATCAGCCCCAGCATTTT | CASSQYRANQPQHF
many | TRBJ1-1 | TRBV5-1 | . | TGCGCCAGCAGCTTGGAGGCATCCACTGAAGCTTTCTTT | CASSLEASTEAFF
few | TRBJ1-5 | TRBV4-1 | . | TGCGCCAGCAGCCAAGAACACGGCCCTGATGAGCCCCAGCATTTT | CASSQEHGPDEPQHF
few | TRBJ2-1 | TRBV6-1 | . | TGTGCCAGCAGCGTGGTCCTCTACAATGAGCAGTTCTTC | CASSVVLYNEQFF
. | TRBJ2-2 | TRBV9 | . | TGTGCCAGCAGCGTGGCAGGGAACACCGGGGAGCTGTTTTTT | CASSVAGNTGELFF
few | TRBJ2-1 | TRBV4-3 | . | TGCGCCAGCAGCCCTTCCCAGAGCCTGGATAGCTCCTACAATGAGCAGTTCTTC | CASSPSQSLDSSYNEQFF
. | TRBJ1-2 | TRBV7-2 | . | TGTGCCAGCAGCCCCGCTACAGGGTTCGCCTATGGCTACACCTTC | CASSPATGFAYGYTF